This TCR beta chain was profiled in a study of cytomegalovirus exposure and HLA in healthy donors. It was with 60 Vbeta and 13 Jbeta primers that the PCR ran. The table came from immunoSEQ multiplex PCR; TCRdb's copy has only in-frame clones and leaves some out. Of 150,000 to 200,000 clones in the sample, about 81% were seen once. The CDR3 covers 18 residues. Germline V gene data show CDR1 as MGHRA and CDR2 as YSYEKL. Between the trimmed V and J ends, which lost 4 bases and 8 bases, there was a span of 29 bases. Study-wide results and limits: Among immune exposure information, only CMV serostatus was available. In a later analysis, most CMV-associated TCR beta chains appeared HLA-restricted. There were a few CMV-associated chains whose specificity for CMV antigens was confirmed in vitro.

About this clone itself: What it binds is not known.

Healthy bone marrow donors made up the donors. The specimen was PBMCs. The clonotype originates from a man younger than 35 in good health and CMV-seronegative. The chain joins TRBV4-1 to TRBJ1-2; D perhaps matches TRBD1 (5 bases). CDR3 protein: CASSLLPQGQALNLGYTF. The CDR3, as DNA: TGCGCCAGCAGCCTCCTTCCCCAGGGTCAGGCCCTGAACCTCGGCTACACCTTC.